One T cell receptor beta chain is described in this entry. Using immunoSEQ multiplex PCR, the repertoire was profiled, and TCRdb retains in-frame clones only, with some absent. The repertoire has 230,000 or so clones, 88% of them found once; the top ten carry approximately 2.5%. This record comes from a study of blood T cell repertoires in COVID-19. The material sequenced was PBMCs or T cells enriched from blood (not recorded which). The TCR was taken from a woman aged 35 to 49 with acute COVID-19.

The CDR3 nucleotides read TGCAGTGTTCGGGGTAGGGAAAAACTGTTTTTT. It codes for CSVRGREKLFF. This chain links TRBV20-1 with TRBJ1-4; D ambiguous. Germline V lookup: CDR1 DFQATT, CDR2 SNEGSKA (reference sequence). V lost 7 bases, J lost 8 bases, and 11 bases lay in between. The CDR3 contains 11 residues.